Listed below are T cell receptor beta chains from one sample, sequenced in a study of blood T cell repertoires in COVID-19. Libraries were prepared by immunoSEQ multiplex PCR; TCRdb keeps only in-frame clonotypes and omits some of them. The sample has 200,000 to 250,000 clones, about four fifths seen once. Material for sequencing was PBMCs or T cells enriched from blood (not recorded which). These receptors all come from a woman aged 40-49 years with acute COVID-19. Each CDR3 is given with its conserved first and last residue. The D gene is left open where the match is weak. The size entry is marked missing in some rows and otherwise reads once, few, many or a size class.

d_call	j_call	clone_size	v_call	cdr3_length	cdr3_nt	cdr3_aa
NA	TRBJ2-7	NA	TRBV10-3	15	TGTGCCATCAGGCAGGCCGCGGGCCCCTCCTACGAGCAGTACTTC	CAIRQAAGPSYEQYF
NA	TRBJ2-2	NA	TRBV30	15	TGTGCCTGGAGCATCGGACAGATCAACACCGGGGAGCTGTTTTTT	CAWSIGQINTGELFF
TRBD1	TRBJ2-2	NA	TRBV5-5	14	TGTGCCAGCAAGGGGACAGGGGTGGCCGGGGAGCTGTTTTTT	CASKGTGVAGELFF
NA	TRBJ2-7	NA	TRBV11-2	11	TGTGCCAGCAGCATCACCTACGAGCAGTACTTC	CASSITYEQYF
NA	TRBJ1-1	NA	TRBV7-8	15	TGTGCCAGCAGGACCGAAGTGGGGAGGGACACTGAAGCTTTCTTT	CASRTEVGRDTEAFF
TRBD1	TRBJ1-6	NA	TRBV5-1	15	TGCGCCAGCAGCCTCACGGGACAGGGAAATTCACCCCTCCACTTT	CASSLTGQGNSPLHF
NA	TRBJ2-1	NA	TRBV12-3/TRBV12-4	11	TGTGCCAGCAGTTTGGAGAATGAGCAGTTCTTC	CASSLENEQFF
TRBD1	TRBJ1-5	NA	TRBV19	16	TGTGCCAGTAGGACCACAGAAACAGGGGGCAATCAGCCCCAGCATTTT	CASRTTETGGNQPQHF
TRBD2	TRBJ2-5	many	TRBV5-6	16	TGTGCCAGCAGCTTGGACCCTAGCGGAGTTCAAGAGACCCAGTACTTC	CASSLDPSGVQETQYF
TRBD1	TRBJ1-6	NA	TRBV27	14	TGTGCCAGCAGTTCCGGGACAGGGGGCTCACCCCTCCACTTT	CASSSGTGGSPLHF
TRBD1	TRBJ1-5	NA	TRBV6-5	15	TGTGCCAGCAATCTTGTTCAGGGGGGCAATCAGCCCCAGCATTTT	CASNLVQGGNQPQHF
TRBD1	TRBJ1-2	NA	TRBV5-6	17	TGTGCCAGCAGCTTGCCCGGGACAGGGGATACGCGGGGCGGCTACACCTTC	CASSLPGTGDTRGGYTF
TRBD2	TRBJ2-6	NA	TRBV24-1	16	TGTGCCACCAGCGGCGGGGGGGCGCCGGGGGCCAACGTCCTGACTTTC	CATSGGGAPGANVLTF
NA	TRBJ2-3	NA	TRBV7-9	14	TGTGCCAGCAGCTTAGCCCGTCGCACAGATACGCAGTATTTT	CASSLARRTDTQYF
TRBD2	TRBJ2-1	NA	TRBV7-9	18	TGTGCCAGCAGCTTAGCCCCAGGACTAGCGGGAGGTAACAATGAGCAGTTCTTC	CASSLAPGLAGGNNEQFF
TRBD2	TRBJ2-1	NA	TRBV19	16	TGTGCCAGTAGTATAGGGACTAGCGGGAGGGGTAATGAGCAGTTCTTC	CASSIGTSGRGNEQFF
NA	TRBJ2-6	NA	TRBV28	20	TGTGCCAGCAGTTCTTCTCCGCAGGGGCAGAGAAGGGCTGGGGCCAACGTCCTGACTTTC	CASSSSPQGQRRAGANVLTF
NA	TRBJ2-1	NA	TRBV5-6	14	TGTGCCAGCAGCTTGATCGAGATATACAATGAGCAGTTCTTC	CASSLIEIYNEQFF
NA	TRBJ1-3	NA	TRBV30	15	TGTGCCTGGAGTGTAAGGCCAGGGGCTGGAAACACCATATATTTT	CAWSVRPGAGNTIYF
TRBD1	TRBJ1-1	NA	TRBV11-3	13	TGTGCCAGCAGCTTCTCAGGGGGGAATGAAGCTTTCTTT	CASSFSGGNEAFF
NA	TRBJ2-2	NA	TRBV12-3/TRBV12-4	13	TGTGCCTCCACTTCGGGGAACACCGGGGAGCTGTTTTTT	CASTSGNTGELFF
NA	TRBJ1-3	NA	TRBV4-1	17	TGCGCCAGCAGCCAAGCCCAAATCGCCGCGGGAGGAAACACCATATATTTT	CASSQAQIAAGGNTIYF
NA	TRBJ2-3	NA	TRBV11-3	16	TGTGCCAGCAGCCCCGGTACGACAGGTGGTATAGATACGCAGTATTTT	CASSPGTTGGIDTQYF
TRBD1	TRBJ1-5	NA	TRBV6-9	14	TGTGCCAGCAGTTTGGGACAGGATACCCAGCCCCAGCATTTT	CASSLGQDTQPQHF
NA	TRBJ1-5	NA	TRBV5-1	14	TGCGCCAGCAGCTTGAGTGAAGGAGATCAGCCCCAGCATTTT	CASSLSEGDQPQHF
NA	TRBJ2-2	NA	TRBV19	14	TGTGCCAGTAGTGACAGCTTCGGGTTCGGGGAGCTGTTTTTT	CASSDSFGFGELFF
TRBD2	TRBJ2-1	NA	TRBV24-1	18	TGTGCCACCAGTGACCTAACTAGCGGGAGGGGCTCCTACAATGAGCAGTTCTTC	CATSDLTSGRGSYNEQFF